The text below deals with one T cell receptor beta chain. Its target is unknown. This specimen includes other DNA sequences encoding the same CDR3. These data originate in a study of shared clonotypes between healthy human individuals. Assay used: immunoSEQ multiplex PCR; TCRdb lists only in-frame clones, some missing. The repertoire includes millions of clones, about 94% of them detected once, and roughly 1% sits in the top ten. It was CD45RO-negative cells, positively selected for CCR7, that made up naive CD8 cells, with terminally differentiated effector memory CD45RA+ cells excluded. All donors were healthy HIV-negative adults lacking recent acute infections or vaccinations. The CDR3 length is 14 residues. Deletions cut 1 base from V and 2 bases from J, with 8 bases between. Germline assignment: CDR1 MGHRA and CDR2 YSYEKL. Study-wide results and caveats: Approximately 5% was the fraction of naive CD4 clonotypes found shared across four donors. Estimated clonotype richness was generally higher in naive than memory subsets. The low donor count limited represented genetic and exposure-history diversity.

V is TRBV4-1 and J is TRBJ1-2; a possible D gene is TRBD1 (6 bases). This receptor was taken from a man aged 18 to 30 in good health. Material for sequencing was naive CD8+ T cells sorted from blood. For the CDR3, the DNA is TGCGCCAGCAGCCAAGGCGACAGGAACTATGGCTACACCTTC. It specifies CASSQGDRNYGYTF.